The T cell receptor beta chain under discussion was sequenced for a study of identifying expanded T cells in peripheral blood. The study's findings and limits: Variance in clone template counts between approximately two-week samples significantly increased with total template count across all healthy donors. Over about two and four weeks, about 15 and 19 clones changed, versus approximately 1.2 between replicates.

Healthy donors had no documented immune events, such as infections, while sampled. Concerning this clone: Antigen: not known.

The protocol was immunoSEQ multiplex PCR, while the TCRdb copy is restricted to in-frame clones and leaves out a portion. Of approximately 110,000 clones in the sample, about 87% were seen once. J gave up 7 bases and V 9 bases, and 8 bases lay outside the gene matches. CDR1 and CDR2 (germline): SNHLY, FYNNEI. This CDR3 region has 12 residues. The sequence came from a person between 18 and 75 years old in good health. This chain links TRBV2 with TRBJ1-2; 7 bases agree with TRBD1. The sequencing sample was made of blood. CDR3 amino acids: CASSGGVSGYTF. The CDR3 nucleotides read TGTGCCAGTTCAGGGGGTGTGTCTGGCTACACCTTC.